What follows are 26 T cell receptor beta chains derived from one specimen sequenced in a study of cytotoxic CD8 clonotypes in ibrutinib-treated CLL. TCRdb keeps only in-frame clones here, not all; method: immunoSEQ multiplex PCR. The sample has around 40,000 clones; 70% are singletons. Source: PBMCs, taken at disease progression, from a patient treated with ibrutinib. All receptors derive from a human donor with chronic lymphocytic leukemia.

CDR3 in DNA: TGTGCCAGCAGCTCCGGAGTAGGGAACCAAGAGACCCAGTACTTC. Translation: CASSSGVGNQETQYF. This chain links TRBV7-6 with TRBJ2-5; D unresolved. The V gene lost 4 bases and the J gene lost 0 bases, with 12 bases spanning the gap. The CDR3 runs to 15 residues. In germline, CDR1 is SGHVS, CDR2 FNYEAQ.

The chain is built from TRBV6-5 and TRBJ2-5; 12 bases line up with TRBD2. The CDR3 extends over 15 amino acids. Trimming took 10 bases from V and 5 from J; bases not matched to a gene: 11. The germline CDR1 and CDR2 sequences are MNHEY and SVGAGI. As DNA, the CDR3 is TGTGCCACTTTCCCGACTAGCGGGAGAGGCGAGACCCAGTACTTC. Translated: CATFPTSGRGETQYF.

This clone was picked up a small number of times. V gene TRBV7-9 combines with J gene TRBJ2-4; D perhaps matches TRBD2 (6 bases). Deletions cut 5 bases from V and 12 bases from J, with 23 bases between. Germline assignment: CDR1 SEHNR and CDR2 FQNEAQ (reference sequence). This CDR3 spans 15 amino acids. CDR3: CASSQPREVKTNQYF. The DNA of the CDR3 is TGTGCCAGCAGCCAGCCGAGGGAGGTTAAAACGAATCAGTACTTC.

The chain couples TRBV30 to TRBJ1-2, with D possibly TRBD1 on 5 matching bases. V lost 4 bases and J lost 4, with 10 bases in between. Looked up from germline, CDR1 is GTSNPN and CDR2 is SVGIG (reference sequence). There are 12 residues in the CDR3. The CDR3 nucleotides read TGTGCCTGGAATACAGGTTTCTATGGCTACACCTTC. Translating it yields CAWNTGFYGYTF.

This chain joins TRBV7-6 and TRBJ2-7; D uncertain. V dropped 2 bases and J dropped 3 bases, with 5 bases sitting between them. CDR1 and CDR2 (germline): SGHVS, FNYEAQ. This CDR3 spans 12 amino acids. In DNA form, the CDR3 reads TGTGCCAGCAGCTTATACGACTACGAGCAGTACTTC. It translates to CASSLYDYEQYF. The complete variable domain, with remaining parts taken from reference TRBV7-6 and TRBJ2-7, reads GAGVSQSPRYKVTKRGQDVALRCDPISGHVSLYWYRQALGQGPEFLTYFNYEAQQDKSGLPNDRFSAERPEGSISTLTIQRTEQRDSAMYRCASSLYDYEQYFGPGTRLTVT.

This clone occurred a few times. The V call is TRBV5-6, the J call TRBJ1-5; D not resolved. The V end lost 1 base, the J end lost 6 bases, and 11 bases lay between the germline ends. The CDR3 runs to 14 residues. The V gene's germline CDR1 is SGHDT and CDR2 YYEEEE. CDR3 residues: CASSLWGIGQPQHF. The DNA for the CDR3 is TGTGCCAGCAGCTTGTGGGGTATCGGTCAGCCCCAGCATTTT.

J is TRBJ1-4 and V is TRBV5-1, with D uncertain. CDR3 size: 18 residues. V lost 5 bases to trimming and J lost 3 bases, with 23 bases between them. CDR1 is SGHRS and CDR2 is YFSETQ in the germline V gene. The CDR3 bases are TGCGCCAGCAGGACTGGGCCCCCTTGGGTTTCGCCTAATGAAAAACTGTTTTTT. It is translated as CASRTGPPWVSPNEKLFF.

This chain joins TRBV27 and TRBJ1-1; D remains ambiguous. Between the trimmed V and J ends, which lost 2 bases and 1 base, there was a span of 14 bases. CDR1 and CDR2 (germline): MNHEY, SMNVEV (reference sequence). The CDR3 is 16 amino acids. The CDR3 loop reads CASSLAPQARNTEAFF. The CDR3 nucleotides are TGTGCCAGCAGTTTAGCACCGCAGGCCCGGAACACTGAAGCTTTCTTT.

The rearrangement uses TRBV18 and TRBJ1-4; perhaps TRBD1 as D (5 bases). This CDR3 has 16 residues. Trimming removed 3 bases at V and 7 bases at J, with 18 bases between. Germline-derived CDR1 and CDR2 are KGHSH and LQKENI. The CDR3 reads CASSPLGVPGVEKLFF. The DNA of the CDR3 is TGTGCCAGCTCACCCTTAGGGGTCCCGGGGGTTGAAAAACTGTTTTTT.

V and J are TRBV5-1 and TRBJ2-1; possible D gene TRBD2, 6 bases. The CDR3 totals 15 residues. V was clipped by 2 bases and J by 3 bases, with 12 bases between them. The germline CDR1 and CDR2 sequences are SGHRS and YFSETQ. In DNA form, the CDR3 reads TGCGCCAGCAGCTTTGGAGGGTCGGGCTACAATGAGCAGTTCTTC. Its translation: CASSFGGSGYNEQFF. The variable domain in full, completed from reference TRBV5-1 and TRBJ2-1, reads KAGVTQTPRYLIKTRGQQVTLSCSPISGHRSVSWYQQTPGQGLQFLFEYFSETQRNKGNFPGRFSGRQFSNSRSEMNVSTLELGDSALYLCASSFGGSGYNEQFFGPGTRLTVL.

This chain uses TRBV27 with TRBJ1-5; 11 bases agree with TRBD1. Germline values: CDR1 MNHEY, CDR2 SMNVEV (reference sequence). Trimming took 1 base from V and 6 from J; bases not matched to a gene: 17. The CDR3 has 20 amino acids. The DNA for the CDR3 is TGTGCCAGCAGTTTATACTTATACAGAGGGACAGGGGGTGTCCCTCAGCCCCAGCATTTT. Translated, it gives CASSLYLYRGTGGVPQPQHF.

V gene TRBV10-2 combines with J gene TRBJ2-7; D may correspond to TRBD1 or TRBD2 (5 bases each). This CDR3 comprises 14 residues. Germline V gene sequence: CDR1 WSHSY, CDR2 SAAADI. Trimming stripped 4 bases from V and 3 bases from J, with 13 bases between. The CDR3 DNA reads TGCGCCAGCAGTGGGGAGACAGTTAGCTACGAGCAGTACTTC. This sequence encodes CASSGETVSYEQYF.

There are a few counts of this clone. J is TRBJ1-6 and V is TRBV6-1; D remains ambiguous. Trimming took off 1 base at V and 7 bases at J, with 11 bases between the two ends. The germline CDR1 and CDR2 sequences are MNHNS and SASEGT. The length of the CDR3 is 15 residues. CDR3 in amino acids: CASSEGIMPNSPLHF. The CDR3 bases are TGTGCCAGCAGTGAAGGGATCATGCCCAATTCACCCCTCCACTTT.

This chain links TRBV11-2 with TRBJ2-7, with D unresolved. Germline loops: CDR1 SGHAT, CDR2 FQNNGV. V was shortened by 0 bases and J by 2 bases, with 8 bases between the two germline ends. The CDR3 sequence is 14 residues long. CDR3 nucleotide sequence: TGTGCCAGCAGCTTAGAGGCTGGGGCCTACGAGCAGTACTTC. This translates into CASSLEAGAYEQYF.

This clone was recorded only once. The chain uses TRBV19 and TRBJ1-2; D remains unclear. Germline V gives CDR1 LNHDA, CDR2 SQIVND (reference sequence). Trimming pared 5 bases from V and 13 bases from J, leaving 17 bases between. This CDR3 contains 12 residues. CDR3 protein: CASSFFFEGLTF. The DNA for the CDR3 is TGTGCCAGTAGTTTCTTTTTCGAAGGACTCACCTTC. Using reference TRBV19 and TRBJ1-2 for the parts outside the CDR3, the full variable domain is DGGITQSPKYLFRKEGQNVTLSCEQNLNHDAMYWYRQDPGQGLRLIYYSQIVNDFQKGDIAEGYSVSREKKESFPLTVTSAQKNPTAFYLCASSFFFEGLTFGSGTRLTVV.

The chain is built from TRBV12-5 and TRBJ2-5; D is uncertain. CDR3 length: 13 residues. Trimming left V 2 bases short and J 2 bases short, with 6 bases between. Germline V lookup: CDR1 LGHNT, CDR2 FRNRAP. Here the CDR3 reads CASGLLGQETQYF. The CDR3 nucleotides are TGTGCTAGTGGTTTGCTGGGACAAGAGACCCAGTACTTC.

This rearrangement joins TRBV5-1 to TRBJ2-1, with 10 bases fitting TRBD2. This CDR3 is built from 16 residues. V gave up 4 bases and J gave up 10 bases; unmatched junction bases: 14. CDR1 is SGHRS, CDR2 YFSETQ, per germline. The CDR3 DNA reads TGCGCCAGCAGCCCTCTGGCAAGCGGGGGGGCATTGGAGCAGTTCTTC. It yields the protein CASSPLASGGALEQFF.

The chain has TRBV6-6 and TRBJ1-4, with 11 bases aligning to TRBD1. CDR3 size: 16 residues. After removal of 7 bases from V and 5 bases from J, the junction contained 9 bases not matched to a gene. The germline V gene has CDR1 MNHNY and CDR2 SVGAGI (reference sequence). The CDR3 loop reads CASKVGTGGANEKLFF. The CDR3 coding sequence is TGTGCCAGCAAAGTAGGGACAGGGGGGGCGAATGAAAAACTGTTTTTT.

CDR3 in DNA: TGTGCCAGCTCAGGTCCCAACACCGGGGAGCTGTTTTTT. This encodes CASSGPNTGELFF. V usage is TRBV6-4 and J usage is TRBJ2-2; D uncertain. Trimming shortened V by 8 bases and J by 2 bases, and 9 bases separated the two germline ends. Germline assignment: CDR1 MRHNA and CDR2 SNTAGT. The CDR3 loop spans 13 amino acids.

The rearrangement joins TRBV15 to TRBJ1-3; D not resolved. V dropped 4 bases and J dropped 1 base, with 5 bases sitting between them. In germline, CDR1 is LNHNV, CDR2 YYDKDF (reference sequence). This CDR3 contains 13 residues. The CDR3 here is CATSTQSGNTIYF. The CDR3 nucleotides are TGTGCCACCAGCACCCAGTCTGGAAACACCATATATTTT.

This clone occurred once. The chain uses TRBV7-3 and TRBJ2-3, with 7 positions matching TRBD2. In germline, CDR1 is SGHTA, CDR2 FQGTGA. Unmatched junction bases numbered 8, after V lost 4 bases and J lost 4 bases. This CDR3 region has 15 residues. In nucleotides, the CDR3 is TGTGCCAGCAGCTCGTCCGGGGGGATTGCAGATACGCAGTATTTT. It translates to CASSSSGGIADTQYF.

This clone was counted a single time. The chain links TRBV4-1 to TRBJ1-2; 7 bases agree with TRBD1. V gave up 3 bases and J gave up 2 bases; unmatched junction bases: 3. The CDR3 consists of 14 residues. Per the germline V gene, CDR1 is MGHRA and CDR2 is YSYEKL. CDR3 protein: CASSQDRINYGYTF. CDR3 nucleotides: TGCGCCAGCAGCCAGGACAGGATAAACTATGGCTACACCTTC.

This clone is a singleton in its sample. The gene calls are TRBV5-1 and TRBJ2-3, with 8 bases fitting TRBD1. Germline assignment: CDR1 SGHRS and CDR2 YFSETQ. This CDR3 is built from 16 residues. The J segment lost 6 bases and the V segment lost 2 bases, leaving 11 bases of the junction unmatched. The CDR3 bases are TGCGCCAGCAGCTTTCTGGACAGGGCAATAGGGGATACGCAGTATTTT. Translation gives CASSFLDRAIGDTQYF.

CDR3 nucleotide sequence: TGTGCCAGCCGTAGCGGGACAGGCTACGAGCAGTACTTC. Protein sequence: CASRSGTGYEQYF. This sequence joins TRBV7-9 and TRBJ2-7; tentatively, D is TRBD1 or TRBD2 (8 bases each). Between the trimmed V and J ends, which lost 8 bases and 3 bases, there was a span of 14 bases. This CDR3 is built from 13 residues. Germline CDR1 reads SEHNR; CDR2 reads FQNEAQ (reference sequence).

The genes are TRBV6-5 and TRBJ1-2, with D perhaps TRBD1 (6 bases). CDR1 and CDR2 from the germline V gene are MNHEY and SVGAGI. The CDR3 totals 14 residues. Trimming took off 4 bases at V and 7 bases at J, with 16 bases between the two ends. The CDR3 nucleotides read TGTGCCAGCAGTTCCCAGGGGCACCCCTCTGGCTACACCTTC. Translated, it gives CASSSQGHPSGYTF.

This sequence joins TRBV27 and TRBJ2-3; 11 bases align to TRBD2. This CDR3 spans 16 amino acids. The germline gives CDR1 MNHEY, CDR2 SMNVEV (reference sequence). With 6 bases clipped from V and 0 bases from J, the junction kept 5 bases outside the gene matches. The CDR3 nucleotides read TGTGCCAGCAGCCTGGGACTAGCGGACAGCACAGATACGCAGTATTTT. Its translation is CASSLGLADSTDTQYF.